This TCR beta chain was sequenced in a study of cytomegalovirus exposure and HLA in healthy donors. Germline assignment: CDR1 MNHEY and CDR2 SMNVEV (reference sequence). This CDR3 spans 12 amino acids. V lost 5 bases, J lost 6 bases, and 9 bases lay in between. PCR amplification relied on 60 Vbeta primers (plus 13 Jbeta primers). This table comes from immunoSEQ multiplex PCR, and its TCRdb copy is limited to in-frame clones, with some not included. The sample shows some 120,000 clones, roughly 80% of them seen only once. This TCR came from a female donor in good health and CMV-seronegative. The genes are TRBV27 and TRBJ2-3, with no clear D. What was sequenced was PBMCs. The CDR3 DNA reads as TGTGCCAGCAGTCCCGGTTGGGATACGCAGTATTTT. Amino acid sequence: CASSPGWDTQYF.